The 24 T cell receptor beta chains listed next were all sequenced from one sample in a study of blood T cell repertoires in COVID-19. Measured with immunoSEQ multiplex PCR; TCRdb has only the in-frame clones, and not every one. The data contain some 450,000 clones, about 90% of them singletons. Input material: peripheral blood. The source of these receptors is a man aged 18 to 35 with COVID-19, enrolled during active disease.

The CDR3 protein is CASKFDGGSTDTQYF. DNA for the CDR3: TGTGCCAGCAAATTCGACGGGGGTAGCACAGATACGCAGTATTTT. V and J are TRBV2 and TRBJ2-3, with D possibly being TRBD2 (6 bases). The CDR3 sequence is 15 residues long. CDR1 and CDR2 from the germline V gene are SNHLY and FYNNEI. V lost 7 bases and J lost 0, with 14 bases in between.

V usage is TRBV5-1 and J usage is TRBJ2-5, with D possibly being TRBD1 (5 bases). The CDR3 is 13 residues long. CDR1 is SGHRS, CDR2 YFSETQ, per germline. Trimming cost V 6 bases and J 5 bases, with 14 bases left between them. Here the CDR3 DNA reads TGCGCCAGCAAGCAGGGTGCTGAGGAGACCCAGTACTTC. It is translated as CASKQGAEETQYF.

The chain has TRBV11-2 and TRBJ2-7, with a weak D call TRBD1 (5 bases). Trimming took 5 bases from V and 3 from J, leaving 11 bases between them. This CDR3 has 13 residues. From germline, CDR1 is SGHAT and CDR2 FQNNGV. Written as DNA, the CDR3 is TGTGCCAGCAGCCCCGACAGCCTCTACGAGCAGTACTTC. Its protein is CASSPDSLYEQYF.

This chain connects TRBV7-2 to TRBJ2-5, with a weak D call TRBD2 (6 bases). CDR1 is SGHTA, CDR2 FQGNSA, per germline. Deletions cut 1 base from V and 5 bases from J, with 11 bases between. The CDR3 is made up of 14 amino acids. CDR3 loop: CASSLEGGKETQYF. CDR3 DNA: TGTGCCAGCAGCTTAGAGGGCGGGAAGGAGACCCAGTACTTC.

The chain has TRBV5-6 and TRBJ1-2, with 7 nucleotides matching TRBD1. The trim removed 4 bases at V and 4 bases at J, leaving 4 bases unmatched. CDR3 length equals 13 residues. Germline values: CDR1 SGHDT, CDR2 YYEEEE. The CDR3 sequence: CASSPQGSYGYTF. The CDR3, as DNA: TGTGCCAGCAGCCCACAGGGGAGCTATGGCTACACCTTC. The complete variable domain, with remaining parts taken from reference TRBV5-6 and TRBJ1-2, reads DAGVTQSPTHLIKTRGQQVTLRCSPKSGHDTVSWYQQALGQGPQFIFQYYEEEERQRGNFPDRFSGHQFPNYSSELNVNALLLGDSALYLCASSPQGSYGYTFGSGTRLTVV.

The chain is built from TRBV9 and TRBJ2-1; possible D gene TRBD1, 6 bases. Trimming removed 4 bases at V and 8 bases at J, with 16 bases between. CDR1 is SGDLS, CDR2 YYNGEE, per germline. The CDR3 has 14 residues. The CDR3 DNA is TGTGCCAGCAGCCCAGGGGCGGTTGGCGATGAGCAGTTCTTC. Protein sequence: CASSPGAVGDEQFF.

V is TRBV3-1 (or the pseudogene TRBV3-2) and J is TRBJ1-1, with 9 positions matching TRBD1. The CDR3 runs to 16 residues. Germline trimming cut 1 base from V and 7 bases from J; bases unmatched to any gene: 10. Germline lookup yields CDR1 LGHDT and CDR2 YNNKEL (reference sequence). The CDR3 loop is CASSQVPHRGQGEAFF. Written as DNA, the CDR3 is TGTGCCAGCAGCCAAGTCCCGCACAGGGGGCAAGGTGAAGCTTTCTTT.

The rearrangement joins TRBV27 to TRBJ2-6; TRBD1 aligns across 9 bases. The germline V gene has CDR1 MNHEY and CDR2 SMNVEV (reference sequence). The CDR3 consists of 20 residues. Trimming at V came to 0 bases and at J to 1 base, leaving 10 bases not matched to a gene. This chain's CDR3 is CASSLSRDRVILSGANVLTF. The CDR3 nucleotides read TGTGCCAGCAGTTTATCAAGGGACAGGGTCATATTGTCTGGGGCCAACGTCCTGACTTTC.

This sequence joins TRBV3-1 (or the pseudogene TRBV3-2) and TRBJ1-2, with D maybe TRBD1 (6 bases). This CDR3 contains 16 residues. Looked up from germline, CDR1 is LGHDT and CDR2 is YNNKEL (reference sequence). V lost 2 bases to trimming and J lost 3 bases, with 16 bases between them. CDR3: CASSQFPAQGYYGYTF. Here the CDR3 DNA reads TGTGCCAGCAGCCAATTCCCGGCGCAGGGGTACTATGGCTACACCTTC.

Note on this clone: The same CDR3 arises from other DNA sequences in this sample as well. The CDR3 spells CASSLVRGNQPQHF. DNA for the CDR3: TGTGCCAGCAGCTTAGTGCGAGGCAATCAGCCCCAGCATTTT. The V and J genes are TRBV7-8 and TRBJ1-5; D call uncertain. Germline V gene lookup returns CDR1 SGHVS and CDR2 FQNEAQ. Trimming shortened V by 1 base and J by 2 bases, and 6 bases separated the two germline ends. The CDR3 contains 14 residues.

The chain joins TRBV19 to TRBJ2-7; 7 bases align to TRBD2. V dropped 8 bases and J dropped 4; count of bases not matched to a gene: 20. From germline, CDR1 is LNHDA and CDR2 SQIVND (reference sequence). The CDR3 length is 17 residues. The CDR3 loop is CASSSVIWRAGRYEQYF. Written as DNA, the CDR3 is TGTGCCAGTTCATCCGTGATATGGCGAGCGGGAAGGTACGAGCAGTACTTC.

J is TRBJ1-6 and V is TRBV2; D is unclear. Germline CDR1 and CDR2: SNHLY and FYNNEI. The CDR3 totals 20 residues. Trimming shortened V by 3 bases and J by 0 bases, and 21 bases separated the two germline ends. CDR3 loop: CASSEESGLLKTSYNSPLHF. CDR3 bases: TGTGCCAGCAGTGAGGAGTCCGGACTCCTAAAAACCTCCTATAATTCACCCCTCCACTTT.

The chain uses TRBV11-2 and TRBJ2-2, with D maybe TRBD2 (6 bases). With 9 bases removed from V and 2 bases from J, the gap between germline ends came to 16 bases. This CDR3 is built from 15 residues. CDR1 SGHAT and CDR2 FQNNGV come from the germline V gene. CDR3 in DNA: TGTGCCAGTACTTGGGGGGTAGGCAACACCGGGGAGCTGTTTTTT. Translation: CASTWGVGNTGELFF.

The chain joins TRBV5-4 to TRBJ1-1, with D hard to call. Germline V gene data show CDR1 as SGHNT and CDR2 as YYREEE (reference sequence). The V end was cut by 0 bases, the J end by 7 bases, with 10 bases between. There are 13 residues in the CDR3. CDR3 DNA: TGTGCCAGCAGCTTGGGGGCAGCAGATGAAGCTTTCTTT. Its protein product is CASSLGAADEAFF.

DNA of the CDR3: TGTGCCAGCAGTGGGACAGGTAACTTCTACGAGCAGTACTTC. This gives the protein CASSGTGNFYEQYF. The V call is TRBV28, the J call TRBJ2-7, with 8 positions matching TRBD1. V lost 5 bases, J lost 3 bases, and 6 bases stayed unmatched. Germline CDR1 and CDR2: MDHEN and SYDVKM. The CDR3 spans 14 residues.

The genes are TRBV14 and TRBJ2-5; unclear D gene. The germline CDR1 and CDR2 sequences are SGHDN and FVKESK. There are 13 residues in the CDR3. V was clipped by 4 bases and J by 2 bases, with 8 bases between them. The CDR3 reads CASSPRVQETQYF. In nucleotides, the CDR3 is TGTGCCAGCAGCCCTCGAGTTCAAGAGACCCAGTACTTC.

The chain uses TRBV7-8 and TRBJ1-2; the D gene is possibly TRBD1 (5 bases). V was shortened by 4 bases and J by 7 bases, with 16 bases between the two germline ends. There are 14 residues in the CDR3. Germline V gives CDR1 SGHVS, CDR2 FQNEAQ. CDR3 sequence (DNA): TGTGCCAGCAGCTCACCCGGCCAGGGCACTGGCTACACCTTC. Translated: CASSSPGQGTGYTF.

Here the CDR3 reads CASSPLAGVSTDTQYF. The CDR3 nucleotides are TGCGCCAGCAGCCCGCTAGCGGGGGTTAGCACAGATACGCAGTATTTT. This chain uses TRBV4-1 with TRBJ2-3, with 10 bases matching TRBD2. V dropped 4 bases and J dropped 0; count of bases not matched to a gene: 4. Per germline, CDR1 MGHRA and CDR2 YSYEKL. CDR3 length: 16 amino acids.

The chain has TRBV5-6 and TRBJ1-2; TRBD1 aligns across 7 bases. The length of the CDR3 is 14 residues. Unmatched junction bases numbered 5, after V lost 3 bases and J lost 3 bases. Germline V gives CDR1 SGHDT, CDR2 YYEEEE. The CDR3 DNA reads TGTGCCAGCAGCTCGACAGGGTTTGACTATGGCTACACCTTC. Translating gives CASSSTGFDYGYTF.

The chain employs TRBV5-8 and TRBJ2-5; TRBD1 matches at 7 bases. Trimming took 3 bases from V and 9 from J; bases not matched to a gene: 8. The CDR3 has 13 residues. The germline gives CDR1 SGHTS, CDR2 YDEGEE. The DNA of the CDR3 is TGTGCCAGCAGCTCAAGACAGGGCGCGGCCCAGTACTTC. The encoded protein is CASSSRQGAAQYF.

The sample holds one count of this clone. The V and J genes are TRBV18 and TRBJ2-5; no clear D gene. Germline CDR1 KGHSH, CDR2 LQKENI. The CDR3 sequence is 13 residues long. Trimming took off 2 bases at V and 5 bases at J, with 9 bases between the two ends. The CDR3 DNA reads TGTGCCAGCTCACCAAATATCCTGGAGACCCAGTACTTC. This sequence encodes CASSPNILETQYF.

The rearrangement links TRBV11-3 to TRBJ1-4; 10 nucleotides align to TRBD1. Germline CDR1 SGHNT, CDR2 YENEEA. The CDR3 runs 13 residues. The V gene end was trimmed by 4 bases and the J gene end by 10 bases; junction bases not matched to a gene: 3. CDR3 coding DNA: TGTGCCAGCAGCTGGGGACAGGGGCGAAAACTGTTTTTT. Protein: CASSWGQGRKLFF.

This chain links TRBV7-9 with TRBJ1-6; D remains ambiguous. The V end was cut by 5 bases, the J end by 14 bases, with 13 bases between. Germline loops: CDR1 SEHNR, CDR2 FQNEAQ (reference sequence). The CDR3 consists of 12 residues. For the CDR3, the DNA is TGTGCCAGCAGCCCCCGCGGCTGGACCCTCCACTTT. This codes for CASSPRGWTLHF. The full variable domain, its missing parts supplied by reference TRBV7-9 and TRBJ1-6, is DTGVSQNPRHKITKRGQNVTFRCDPISEHNRLYWYRQTLGQGPEFLTYFQNEAQLEKSRLLSDRFSAERPKGSFSTLEIQRTEQGDSAMYLCASSPRGWTLHFGNGTRLTVT.

The chain combines TRBV5-1 with TRBJ2-3; TRBD2 agrees at 8 bases. The CDR3 has 16 amino acids. J was trimmed by 0 bases and V by 2 bases; bases with no gene match: 5. Germline V gives CDR1 SGHRS, CDR2 YFSETQ. CDR3 sequence reads: CASSFGSSGSTDTQYF. The CDR3 bases are TGCGCCAGCAGCTTCGGATCTAGCGGGAGCACAGATACGCAGTATTTT. Complete variable domain (other parts from reference TRBV5-1 and TRBJ2-3): KAGVTQTPRYLIKTRGQQVTLSCSPISGHRSVSWYQQTPGQGLQFLFEYFSETQRNKGNFPGRFSGRQFSNSRSEMNVSTLELGDSALYLCASSFGSSGSTDTQYFGPGTRLTVL.